A selection of T cell receptor beta chains follows, all from one sample in a study of blood T cell repertoires in COVID-19. Method: immunoSEQ multiplex PCR; TCRdb's copy keeps in-frame clones and lacks some. The repertoire holds approximately 60,000 clones, with 83% as singletons. The specimen sequenced was peripheral blood. Every receptor here comes from a human donor in a cohort sampled during active COVID-19. Both conserved end residues are part of each CDR3. Each record gives: V gene, D gene, clone size, J gene, CDR3 protein, CDR3 DNA. The D gene is left open where the match is weak. Clone size appears in some rows only: once, few, many, or a class for an expanded clone.

v_call: TRBV3-1/TRBV3-2; d_call: TRBD1; clone_size: NA; j_call: TRBJ2-2; cdr3_aa: CASSQAGQGAAGELFF; cdr3_nt: TGTGCCAGCAGCCAGGCGGGACAGGGGGCTGCCGGGGAGCTGTTTTTT
v_call: TRBV18; d_call: NA; clone_size: NA; j_call: TRBJ2-5; cdr3_aa: CASSPLGRGETQYF; cdr3_nt: TGTGCCAGCTCACCACTAGGGAGAGGAGAGACCCAGTACTTC
v_call: TRBV15; d_call: TRBD2; clone_size: NA; j_call: TRBJ2-1; cdr3_aa: CATSRGSGGPTYNEQFF; cdr3_nt: TGTGCCACCAGCAGAGGGAGCGGGGGCCCTACCTACAATGAGCAGTTCTTC
v_call: TRBV28; d_call: NA; clone_size: NA; j_call: TRBJ2-6; cdr3_aa: CATGGAAGANVLTF; cdr3_nt: TGTGCCACCGGAGGGGCAGCTGGGGCCAACGTCCTGACTTTC
v_call: TRBV5-1; d_call: TRBD1; clone_size: NA; j_call: TRBJ1-1; cdr3_aa: CASSPMDRNPRPFF; cdr3_nt: TGCGCCAGCAGCCCGATGGACAGGAATCCACGGCCTTTCTTT
v_call: TRBV7-2; d_call: TRBD1; clone_size: NA; j_call: TRBJ1-4; cdr3_aa: CASSVTGAFNEKLFF; cdr3_nt: TGTGCCAGCAGCGTAACAGGGGCTTTTAATGAAAAACTGTTTTTT
v_call: TRBV2; d_call: TRBD2; clone_size: NA; j_call: TRBJ2-7; cdr3_aa: CASRGTSGVYEQYF; cdr3_nt: TGTGCCAGCAGAGGGACTAGCGGGGTATACGAGCAGTACTTC
v_call: TRBV10-3; d_call: TRBD2; clone_size: NA; j_call: TRBJ2-1; cdr3_aa: CAISELAGAGQQFF; cdr3_nt: TGTGCCATCAGTGAACTAGCGGGGGCCGGTCAGCAGTTCTTC
v_call: TRBV19; d_call: NA; clone_size: NA; j_call: TRBJ1-1; cdr3_aa: CASSIPAGQGLAFF; cdr3_nt: TGTGCCAGTAGTATCCCGGCTGGGCAGGGTCTAGCTTTCTTT
v_call: TRBV5-6; d_call: NA; clone_size: NA; j_call: TRBJ2-5; cdr3_aa: CASSDRETQYF; cdr3_nt: TGTGCCAGCAGCGACAGGGAGACCCAGTACTTC
v_call: TRBV2; d_call: NA; clone_size: NA; j_call: TRBJ1-2; cdr3_aa: CASRGGESNYGYTF; cdr3_nt: TGTGCCAGCAGGGGGGGTGAATCTAACTATGGCTACACCTTC
v_call: TRBV5-4; d_call: TRBD1; clone_size: NA; j_call: TRBJ2-1; cdr3_aa: CASSPGTGDEQFF; cdr3_nt: TGTGCCAGCAGCCCGGGGACAGGGGATGAGCAGTTCTTC
v_call: TRBV20-1; d_call: TRBD2; clone_size: once; j_call: TRBJ2-5; cdr3_aa: CSASGASGSQETQYF; cdr3_nt: TGCAGTGCTAGTGGGGCTAGCGGGTCACAAGAGACCCAGTACTTC
v_call: TRBV5-1; d_call: NA; clone_size: NA; j_call: TRBJ1-6; cdr3_aa: CASSLAQGKDSPLHF; cdr3_nt: TGCGCCAGCAGCTTGGCGCAGGGTAAGGATTCACCCCTCCACTTT
v_call: TRBV4-2; d_call: NA; clone_size: NA; j_call: TRBJ2-7; cdr3_aa: CASSPLDSAEQYF; cdr3_nt: TGTGCCAGCAGCCCCTTGGACAGCGCCGAGCAGTACTTC
v_call: TRBV29-1; d_call: TRBD2; clone_size: NA; j_call: TRBJ2-1; cdr3_aa: CSVELAEYNEQFF; cdr3_nt: TGCAGCGTTGAACTAGCGGAATACAATGAGCAGTTCTTC
v_call: TRBV2; d_call: NA; clone_size: few; j_call: TRBJ2-7; cdr3_aa: CASSEWRGRGEQYF; cdr3_nt: TGTGCCAGCAGTGAATGGCGGGGGCGGGGCGAGCAGTACTTC
v_call: TRBV5-1; d_call: TRBD1; clone_size: NA; j_call: TRBJ1-5; cdr3_aa: CASSLGDRDQPQHF; cdr3_nt: TGCGCCAGCAGCTTGGGGGACAGAGATCAGCCCCAGCATTTT
v_call: TRBV27; d_call: TRBD1; clone_size: few; j_call: TRBJ2-6; cdr3_aa: CASSLGFRDRVLTAGANVLTF; cdr3_nt: TGTGCCAGCAGTTTAGGCTTTAGGGACAGGGTATTAACGGCGGGGGCCAACGTCCTGACTTTC
v_call: TRBV6-5; d_call: NA; clone_size: NA; j_call: TRBJ2-1; cdr3_aa: CASSYSMQYNEQFF; cdr3_nt: TGTGCCAGCAGTTACTCGATGCAGTACAATGAGCAGTTCTTC
v_call: TRBV6-1; d_call: NA; clone_size: NA; j_call: TRBJ2-1; cdr3_aa: CASSERISGAYNEQFF; cdr3_nt: TGTGCCAGCAGTGAACGTATCAGCGGAGCGTACAATGAGCAGTTCTTC
v_call: TRBV7-8; d_call: TRBD2; clone_size: once; j_call: TRBJ2-5; cdr3_aa: CASSPASGGIQGTQYF; cdr3_nt: TGTGCCAGCAGCCCAGCTAGCGGGGGTATCCAAGGGACCCAGTACTTC
v_call: TRBV5-1; d_call: NA; clone_size: NA; j_call: TRBJ2-2; cdr3_aa: CASSLLRASNGELFF; cdr3_nt: TGCGCCAGCAGCTTGCTCAGGGCCTCGAACGGGGAGCTGTTTTTT
v_call: TRBV2; d_call: TRBD1; clone_size: once; j_call: TRBJ2-1; cdr3_aa: CASSSGQSYNEQFF; cdr3_nt: TGTGCCAGCAGTTCGGGACAGAGCTACAATGAGCAGTTCTTC
v_call: TRBV7-2; d_call: TRBD1; clone_size: NA; j_call: TRBJ2-3; cdr3_aa: CASSRDRNTDTQYF; cdr3_nt: TGTGCCAGCAGCCGGGACAGGAACACAGATACGCAGTATTTT
v_call: TRBV18; d_call: TRBD1; clone_size: NA; j_call: TRBJ1-2; cdr3_aa: CASSPQQGADYGYTF; cdr3_nt: TGTGCCAGCTCACCACAACAGGGGGCGGACTATGGCTACACCTTC
v_call: TRBV25-1; d_call: TRBD2; clone_size: NA; j_call: TRBJ2-7; cdr3_aa: CASGPSGATYEQYF; cdr3_nt: TGTGCCAGCGGACCTAGCGGTGCGACCTACGAGCAGTACTTC
v_call: TRBV19; d_call: TRBD1; clone_size: NA; j_call: TRBJ1-4; cdr3_aa: CASSTGTGGSINEKLFF; cdr3_nt: TGTGCCAGTAGTACTGGGACAGGGGGCTCTATCAATGAAAAACTGTTTTTT
v_call: TRBV4-1; d_call: TRBD2; clone_size: few; j_call: TRBJ2-7; cdr3_aa: CASRDQTFLAGGRVAYEQYF; cdr3_nt: TGCGCCAGCAGAGACCAAACCTTCCTAGCGGGAGGCCGCGTCGCCTACGAGCAGTACTTC
v_call: TRBV4-1; d_call: NA; clone_size: NA; j_call: TRBJ1-1; cdr3_aa: CASRPTSQGNTEAFF; cdr3_nt: TGCGCCAGCAGACCTACTTCACAGGGGAACACTGAAGCTTTCTTT
v_call: TRBV5-1; d_call: NA; clone_size: few; j_call: TRBJ1-4; cdr3_aa: CASSPRGGGEKLFF; cdr3_nt: TGCGCCAGCAGCCCCCGAGGGGGAGGGGAAAAACTGTTTTTT
v_call: TRBV7-2; d_call: NA; clone_size: NA; j_call: TRBJ1-2; cdr3_aa: CASSPLGARGYTF; cdr3_nt: TGTGCCAGCAGCCCCCTTGGGGCGCGGGGCTACACCTTC
v_call: TRBV6-2/TRBV6-3; d_call: NA; clone_size: NA; j_call: TRBJ2-5; cdr3_aa: CASSPRGGAPQETQYF; cdr3_nt: TGTGCCAGCAGCCCAAGGGGGGGGGCGCCCCAAGAGACCCAGTACTTC
v_call: TRBV19; d_call: NA; clone_size: NA; j_call: TRBJ2-1; cdr3_aa: CASSRRGLNEQFF; cdr3_nt: TGTGCCAGTAGCCGGCGGGGGCTCAATGAGCAGTTCTTC
v_call: TRBV4-1; d_call: TRBD1; clone_size: NA; j_call: TRBJ1-2; cdr3_aa: CASSQLHGTGDGYTF; cdr3_nt: TGCGCCAGCAGCCAACTTCACGGGACAGGGGATGGCTACACCTTC
v_call: TRBV3-1/TRBV3-2; d_call: TRBD1; clone_size: NA; j_call: TRBJ1-1; cdr3_aa: CASSQGVPRGSTEAFF; cdr3_nt: TGTGCCAGCAGCCAAGGGGTCCCCAGGGGGTCCACTGAAGCTTTCTTT
v_call: TRBV6-5; d_call: TRBD1; clone_size: NA; j_call: TRBJ1-4; cdr3_aa: CASRTGPFNEKLFF; cdr3_nt: TGTGCCAGCAGGACAGGGCCCTTTAATGAAAAACTGTTTTTT
v_call: TRBV11-2; d_call: NA; clone_size: NA; j_call: TRBJ2-7; cdr3_aa: CASSLTGRGRGEQYF; cdr3_nt: TGTGCCAGCAGCTTAACAGGACGCGGCCGTGGGGAGCAGTACTTC
v_call: TRBV5-6; d_call: TRBD1; clone_size: NA; j_call: TRBJ1-1; cdr3_aa: CASSIGQGGKAFF; cdr3_nt: TGTGCCAGCAGCATCGGACAGGGAGGGAAAGCTTTCTTT
v_call: TRBV7-5; d_call: NA; clone_size: NA; j_call: TRBJ1-5; cdr3_aa: CARSRMDRDNQPQHF; cdr3_nt: TGTGCCAGAAGTCGAATGGACAGGGACAATCAGCCCCAGCATTTT
v_call: TRBV4-2; d_call: TRBD1; clone_size: NA; j_call: TRBJ2-2; cdr3_aa: CASSQKGQGPTGELFF; cdr3_nt: TGTGCCAGCAGCCAAAAGGGACAGGGTCCCACCGGGGAGCTGTTTTTT
v_call: TRBV29-1; d_call: TRBD1; clone_size: NA; j_call: TRBJ1-2; cdr3_aa: CSVGQGGYGYTF; cdr3_nt: TGCAGCGTCGGACAGGGTGGCTATGGCTACACCTTC